The sequence of this T cell receptor (beta chain) was determined in a study of T cell repertoires in cytomegalovirus infection. Study summary: TCR beta signatures that were public indicated CMV infection and matching HLA type.

TCRdb ran MiXCR on the reads and lists one entry per CDR3 protein. The sample carries about 360,000 distinct CDR3 sequences, nearly 35% recorded once. Many counts were recorded for this clonotype. Its antigen is not known. Findings and caveats of the study: Cumulated frequencies of public TCR beta families served to identify carriers of CMV plus the relevant HLA. HLA-C-restricted, CMV-specific TCR beta clonotypes were dominant ex vivo.

Trimming removed 0 bases at V and 6 bases at J, with 13 bases between. Germline loops: CDR1 MGHRA, CDR2 YSYEKL. CDR3 length equals 15 residues. This clonotype originated in a human donor in good health (CMV status not recorded). Some clones in this sample may be carry-over from other donors' samples. The material was cultured PBMCs, obtained from culture after CMV antigen stimulation. This chain connects TRBV4-1 to TRBJ2-3; the D is unclear. CDR3 amino acids: CASSQDMALTDTQYF. As DNA, the CDR3 is TGCGCCAGCAGCCAAGATATGGCTCTGACGGATACGCAGTATTTT.